The sample holds a few counts of the clone carrying this T cell receptor beta chain. Its target is unknown. The data derive from a study of regulatory T cells in long-lasting Graves disease. Findings of the study overall: Peripheral blood alone, not thyroid tissue, underwent study.

Relying on iRepertoire HTBI primers and Arm-PCR of CDR3 regions, the team built TCR beta libraries. TCRdb re-analysed the multiplex PCR reads in MiXCR, keeping a single row per CDR3 protein. The sample has over 500,000 distinct CDR3 sequences, less than 20% seen once. Time point reported: newly diagnosed GD, antithyroid drugs for less than 3 months. Generation of the TCR library employed RNA extracted from PBMCs. V lost 5 bases, J lost 9 bases, and 12 bases stayed unmatched. Germline CDR1 reads LNHDA; CDR2 reads SQIVND (reference sequence). This CDR3 comprises 15 residues. This sample also belongs to another study, concerning T cells in Graves' hyperthyroidism and ophthalmopathy.

The V and J genes are TRBV19 and TRBJ1-5, with 8 bases matching TRBD1. The TCR was taken from a woman between 25 and 40 years old with Graves disease. This specimen was peripheral blood mononuclear cells (PBMCs), taken at new diagnosis, from a patient treated with antithyroid drugs. CDR3 sequence: CASSLAQGASPPQHF. The DNA for the CDR3 is TGTGCCAGTAGTCTCGCCCAGGGGGCTTCCCCGCCCCAGCATTTT.